Below, one T cell receptor beta chain is given with its context. Time point specified: late/post reinfection, 12 to 24 weeks after detection. TCR sequencing was done directly ex vivo on sorted cells, without expansion in vitro. The data derive from a study of memory CD8 T cells in hepatitis C reinfection. The CDR3 runs to 14 residues. V lost 4 bases and J lost 0; bases outside the gene matches: 0. The germline V gene has CDR1 SGDLS and CDR2 YYNGEE. Sequencing was performed with immunoSEQ multiplex PCR; in TCRdb, only in-frame clones are kept and a portion is missing. The table lists about 43,000 clones, 89% of them singletons.

This receptor was taken from a young man with hepatitis C virus infection. Sequenced input: naive CD8+ T cells sorted from blood. The V call is TRBV9, the J call TRBJ2-3; TRBD2 aligns across 9 bases. The CDR3 DNA reads TGTGCCAGCAGCCTAGCGGGGAGCACAGATACGCAGTATTTT. Its protein is CASSLAGSTDTQYF.